Given below is one T cell receptor (beta chain) in context. Antigen unknown. Constant-segment-primed 5'RACE gave TCR alpha and TCR beta cDNA libraries with sample barcodes and UMIs. MiXCR was run by TCRdb on the 5' RACE reads, yielding one entry per CDR3 protein. This table has 120,000 to 150,000 distinct CDR3 sequences, roughly 21% appearing once. The sample is drawn from a study of T-cell memory formation after mild COVID-19. The overall study: TCR clusters showed largely donor specificity. Study-level points and caveats: Pre-infection memory held some responding clones, suggesting pre-existing cross-reactive T cells responded. A second wave expanding day 15 to 37 was CD4+-biased; contracting clones were balanced.

The germline V gene has CDR1 DFQATT and CDR2 SNEGSKA (reference sequence). The CDR3 consists of 12 residues. Material for sequencing was PBMCs or a T cell subset sorted from them (not recorded which). The receptor's source is an adult woman who had mild COVID-19 (a few samples of this study predate the infection). Cell type and time point are not known. The rearrangement joins TRBV20-1 to TRBJ2-7, with D possibly TRBD2 on 6 matching bases. The chain's CDR3 is CSAWRAQNEQYF. The CDR3 DNA reads as TGCAGCGCCTGGAGGGCCCAGAACGAGCAGTACTTC.